One sample yielded the 30 T cell receptor beta chains listed below, sequenced in a study of blood T cells in healthy people across ages. A sample-barcoded 5' primer and a J-beta primer mix were used in a second PCR of roughly 7 to 12 cycles. TCRdb re-analysed the 5' RACE reads in MiXCR, keeping a single row per CDR3 protein. Among over a million distinct CDR3 sequences listed, 45% were seen once. Sample: blood. The receptors stem from a woman aged 60-70 years in good health.

This clonotype was counted between two and nine times. This rearrangement joins TRBV25-1 to TRBJ1-5; D is unclear. V lost 3 bases and J 6 bases, leaving 12 bases between the germline ends. There are 14 residues in the CDR3. CDR1 and CDR2 (germline): MGHDK, SYGVNS. The CDR3 loop reads CASSELGMGQPQHF. For the CDR3, the DNA is TGTGCCAGCAGTGAGCTGGGGATGGGTCAGCCCCAGCATTTT.

This clonotype has just a few counts. The J gene is TRBJ2-6, the V gene TRBV29-1; TRBD1 aligns across 7 bases. After removal of 3 bases from V and 4 bases from J, the junction contained 0 bases not matched to a gene. Germline V gene sequence: CDR1 SQVTM, CDR2 ANQGSEA. This CDR3 has 13 amino acids. The CDR3 bases are TGCAGCGTTGAGGGACAGGGGGCCAACGTCCTGACTTTC. Its protein is CSVEGQGANVLTF. Complete variable domain (other parts from reference TRBV29-1 and TRBJ2-6): SAVISQKPSRDICQRGTSLTIQCQVDSQVTMMFWYRQQPGQSLTLIATANQGSEATYESGFVIDKFPISRPNLTFSTLTVSNMSPEDSSIYLCSVEGQGANVLTFGAGSRLTVL.

In its sample, this clonotype was seen a few times. The chain employs TRBV28 and TRBJ1-2; D not certain. The CDR3 has 13 amino acids. V lost 7 bases and J 6 bases, leaving 15 bases between the germline ends. Germline lookup yields CDR1 MDHEN and CDR2 SYDVKM. In DNA, the CDR3 is TGTGCCAGCATGCGACGTGTGGCAAATGGCTACACCTTC. It specifies CASMRRVANGYTF.

V gene TRBV20-1 combines with J gene TRBJ1-4; 7 positions match TRBD1. The CDR3 is 16 amino acids. Germline V gene lookup returns CDR1 DFQATT and CDR2 SNEGSKA (reference sequence). With 3 bases clipped from V and 8 bases from J, the junction kept 15 bases outside the gene matches. The CDR3 region has the DNA TGCAGTGCTAGCCCCCCAAACAGGGGACGAGAAGAAAAACTGTTTTTT. Protein: CSASPPNRGREEKLFF.

This chain connects TRBV6-1 to TRBJ2-7; D not resolved. This CDR3 comprises 14 residues. Between the trimmed V and J ends, which lost 4 bases and 0 bases, there was a span of 10 bases. Germline lookup yields CDR1 MNHNS and CDR2 SASEGT. CDR3 bases: TGTGCCAGCAGTGGACGGAGACGCTCCTACGAGCAGTACTTC. Amino acid sequence: CASSGRRRSYEQYF.

This clonotype has a count of ten or more. This chain connects TRBV12-3 or TRBV12-4 to TRBJ2-1; 7 bases agree with TRBD1. With 6 bases clipped from V and 8 bases from J, the junction kept 10 bases outside the gene matches. The CDR3 has 14 amino acids. The CDR3: CASSSDRAFDEQFF. CDR3 in DNA: TGTGCCAGCAGCTCCGACAGGGCCTTCGATGAGCAGTTCTTC.

This clonotype has only a few counts. The rearrangement joins TRBV7-8 to TRBJ2-3; D is possibly TRBD1 or TRBD2 (6 bases each). Germline V CDR1 and CDR2: SGHVS, FQNEAQ. V was shortened by 6 bases and J by 9 bases, with 16 bases between the two germline ends. This CDR3 is 13 amino acids long. CDR3 bases: TGTGCCAGCAGTCCTTTAGAGGGGGGAACGCAGTATTTT. Protein product: CASSPLEGGTQYF.

The DNA of the CDR3 is TGTGCCAGCAGCTCCCCGGGACAGCGTAATTCACCCCTCCACTTT. Amino acid sequence: CASSSPGQRNSPLHF. This chain joins TRBV11-2 and TRBJ1-6, with TRBD1 matching over 7 bases. V dropped 4 bases and J dropped 6; count of bases not matched to a gene: 6. The length of the CDR3 is 15 residues. Germline V CDR1 and CDR2: SGHAT, FQNNGV.

Comment on this clonotype: The junction and the germline gene differ at one end; a read error may be behind it. The chain employs TRBV20-1 and TRBJ1-6; 7 nucleotides align to TRBD1. The CDR3 sequence is 14 residues long. From germline, CDR1 is DFQATT and CDR2 SNEGSKA (reference sequence). In DNA form, the CDR3 reads TGCAGTGCTAGCCCCGGGACAGCTAATTCACCTCTCCACTTT. Its translation is CSASPGTANSPLHF.

The chain couples TRBV7-3 to TRBJ2-7; perhaps D is TRBD1 or TRBD2 (6 bases each). The V end lost 3 bases, the J end lost 7 bases, and 25 bases lay between the germline ends. Germline V gene data show CDR1 as SGHTA and CDR2 as FQGTGA. The length of the CDR3 is 17 residues. The CDR3 spells CASSLWGRGSSYNEQYF. CDR3 coding DNA: TGTGCCAGCAGCTTGTGGGGGCGGGGCAGCTCCTACAATGAGCAGTACTTC.

The V gene is TRBV20-1, the J gene TRBJ2-7, with TRBD1 matching 9 bases. V trimming: 0 bases; J trimming: 0 bases; junction bases outside the gene matches: 0. The CDR3 contains 14 residues. Germline V lookup: CDR1 DFQATT, CDR2 SNEGSKA (reference sequence). The CDR3: CSARETGGSYEQYF. The CDR3 DNA reads as TGCAGTGCTAGAGAGACAGGGGGCTCCTACGAGCAGTACTTC.

The V call is TRBV11-3, the J call TRBJ2-3; D ambiguous. Germline V gene data show CDR1 as SGHNT and CDR2 as YENEEA. V dropped 5 bases and J dropped 8 bases, with 14 bases sitting between them. The CDR3 totals 13 residues. The DNA for the CDR3 is TGTGCCAGCAGCACCCGAGCCCATAGTACGCAGTATTTT. Translating gives CASSTRAHSTQYF.

The rearrangement links TRBV7-9 to TRBJ2-1, with a weak D call TRBD2 (5 bases). Germline V CDR1 and CDR2: SEHNR, FQNEAQ (reference sequence). The CDR3 covers 13 residues. Trimming cost V 2 bases and J 10 bases, with 12 bases left between them. CDR3 loop: CASSLSSSWEQFF. CDR3 DNA: TGTGCCAGCAGCTTATCTTCTAGCTGGGAGCAGTTCTTC.

CDR3: CASSELNYGYTF. The CDR3 bases are TGTGCCAGCAGTGAATTAAACTATGGCTACACCTTC. The chain couples TRBV6-1 to TRBJ1-2, with unresolved D. The CDR3 totals 12 residues. The germline V and J ends were trimmed by 2 bases and 2 bases, with 3 bases remaining between them. Germline values: CDR1 MNHNS, CDR2 SASEGT.

The gene calls are TRBV12-3 or TRBV12-4 and TRBJ1-4, with 10 bases fitting TRBD1. The CDR3 runs 14 residues. Trimming removed 6 bases from V and 5 bases from J; junction bases left unmatched: 3. The CDR3 loop is CASRRQGANEKLFF. DNA of the CDR3: TGTGCCAGCAGGCGACAGGGGGCCAATGAAAAACTGTTTTTT.

The chain couples TRBV27 to TRBJ2-5, with TRBD2 matching 8 bases. Germline lookup yields CDR1 MNHEY and CDR2 SMNVEV (reference sequence). Losses at the gene ends were 0 bases for V and 3 bases for J; bases not matched to a gene: 6. The CDR3 is made up of 16 amino acids. CDR3 sequence: CASSLSMGLGEETQYF. In DNA form, the CDR3 reads TGTGCCAGCAGTTTATCTATGGGACTAGGGGAAGAGACCCAGTACTTC.

A few counts support this clonotype. The chain couples TRBV11-1 to TRBJ1-2, with 9 bases identical to TRBD1. Germline CDR1 is SGHAT and CDR2 is FQDESV (reference sequence). V gave up 4 bases and J gave up 5 bases; unmatched junction bases: 20. This CDR3 has 19 amino acids. CDR3 sequence reads: CASSSLSRDRVPSEYGYTF. The CDR3, as DNA: TGTGCCAGCAGCTCCCTGTCCCGGGACAGGGTTCCCTCGGAGTATGGCTACACCTTC.

The table lists this clonotype with a few counts. The chain recombines TRBV20-1 with TRBJ2-7; the D is unclear. Germline V gene lookup returns CDR1 DFQATT and CDR2 SNEGSKA (reference sequence). The CDR3 sequence is 11 residues long. Trimming removed 3 bases at V and 3 bases at J, with 6 bases between. The CDR3 DNA reads as TGCAGTGCTAGTCTCGGCTACGAGCAGTACTTC. Translating gives CSASLGYEQYF.

V is TRBV20-1 and J is TRBJ2-7; a weak D match, TRBD2 (6 bases). Per the germline V gene, CDR1 is DFQATT and CDR2 is SNEGSKA (reference sequence). This CDR3 has 14 residues. Trimming removed 3 bases at V and 7 bases at J, with 19 bases between. CDR3 protein: CSASKAGRENEQYF. CDR3 coding DNA: TGCAGTGCTAGTAAGGCGGGGCGGGAAAATGAGCAGTACTTC.

This rearrangement joins TRBV7-2 to TRBJ1-5; D gene ambiguous. Germline CDR1 SGHTA, CDR2 FQGNSA. This CDR3 is 14 amino acids long. V gave up 5 bases and J gave up 3 bases, with 11 bases separating them. The CDR3 nucleotides are TGTGCCAGCAGCCTAGGGCCAGACAATCAGCCCCAGCATTTT. The encoded protein is CASSLGPDNQPQHF.

This clonotype was found a few times. The chain joins TRBV27 to TRBJ2-3; perhaps TRBD1 as D (6 bases). This CDR3 has 17 residues. V dropped 4 bases and J dropped 0 bases, with 17 bases sitting between them. Germline CDR1 reads MNHEY; CDR2 reads SMNVEV (reference sequence). In nucleotides, the CDR3 is TGTGCCAGCAGTTGGGGGCCGAAGTGGGGTAGCACAGATACGCAGTATTTT. This sequence encodes CASSWGPKWGSTDTQYF.

This clonotype was recorded a few times. V and J are TRBV11-2 and TRBJ2-4; D is unresolved. CDR3 length equals 16 residues. The V end was cut by 5 bases, the J end by 0 bases, with 14 bases between. Germline V gene data show CDR1 as SGHAT and CDR2 as FQNNGV. The CDR3 spells CASSPGSRIAKNIQYF. CDR3 DNA: TGTGCCAGCAGCCCCGGGTCCAGAATAGCCAAAAACATTCAGTACTTC.

The genes are TRBV20-1 and TRBJ2-7, with D tentatively TRBD1 (6 bases). This CDR3 comprises 13 residues. Germline CDR1 and CDR2: DFQATT and SNEGSKA (reference sequence). Trimming left V 2 bases short and J 5 bases short, with 13 bases between. CDR3 loop: CSARIGTPNEQYF. The CDR3 nucleotides are TGCAGTGCTAGAATCGGGACACCCAACGAGCAGTACTTC.

The chain carries TRBV18 and TRBJ2-1, with D perhaps TRBD1 (6 bases). The CDR3 is made up of 14 amino acids. The germline gives CDR1 KGHSH, CDR2 LQKENI. V lost 4 bases and J lost 9, with 16 bases in between. The CDR3 nucleotides are TGTGCCAGCTCACTTACCGGGACAAATGGTGAGCAGTTCTTC. It yields the protein CASSLTGTNGEQFF.

The chain joins TRBV15 to TRBJ2-3; D gene unclear. V lost 4 bases and J lost 5, with 16 bases in between. The CDR3 length is 15 residues. The germline V gene encodes CDR1 LNHNV and CDR2 YYDKDF (reference sequence). This CDR3 reads CATSKTSLNIDTQYF. The CDR3 nucleotides are TGTGCCACCAGCAAGACTTCATTGAACATAGATACGCAGTATTTT.

This clonotype came up a few times. This chain connects TRBV28 to TRBJ2-1; possibly TRBD1 for D (5 bases). Trimming shortened V by 4 bases and J by 5 bases, and 21 bases separated the two germline ends. This CDR3 has 17 residues. The V gene's germline CDR1 is MDHEN and CDR2 SYDVKM. The CDR3 loop reads CASSSPTEDPEDNEQFF. The DNA of the CDR3 is TGTGCCAGCAGTTCTCCGACAGAGGACCCTGAGGACAATGAGCAGTTCTTC.

This clonotype was detected once. This chain's CDR3 is CASSLGPGWNEQFF. The CDR3 DNA follows: TGTGCCAGCAGTTTGGGCCCTGGCTGGAATGAGCAGTTCTTC. The rearrangement links TRBV27 to TRBJ2-1, with D uncertain. V lost 3 bases and J 7 bases, leaving 13 bases between the germline ends. Germline V gene sequence: CDR1 MNHEY, CDR2 SMNVEV (reference sequence). CDR3 length equals 14 residues.

In its sample, this clonotype was seen a few times. The chain carries TRBV9 and TRBJ2-5, with 7 bases aligning to TRBD1. There are 14 residues in the CDR3. Germline CDR1 and CDR2: SGDLS and YYNGEE. The trim removed 0 bases at V and 4 bases at J, leaving 3 bases unmatched. In nucleotides, the CDR3 is TGTGCCAGCAGCGTAGGGACAGGAAGAGAGACCCAGTACTTC. Protein sequence: CASSVGTGRETQYF.

The chain recombines TRBV20-1 with TRBJ2-7; D remains ambiguous. Trimming left V 2 bases short and J 2 bases short, with 10 bases between. Germline V CDR1 and CDR2: DFQATT, SNEGSKA (reference sequence). The CDR3 is 13 amino acids. The CDR3: CSARKLIAYEQYF. CDR3 nucleotides: TGCAGTGCTAGAAAGTTGATAGCCTACGAGCAGTACTTC.

This clonotype occurred a few times. The V and J genes are TRBV7-9 and TRBJ2-3; D tentatively fits TRBD1 or TRBD2 (5 bases each). The CDR3 covers 18 residues. V gave up 4 bases and J gave up 1 base, with 21 bases separating them. CDR1 is SEHNR, CDR2 FQNEAQ, per germline (reference sequence). The CDR3 DNA sequence: TGTGCCAGCAGCTCCCAGGGCCAGGGTTCGGGGCGCACAGATACGCAGTATTTT. Translation gives CASSSQGQGSGRTDTQYF.